The source of this T cell receptor (beta chain) is a study of blood T cell repertoires in COVID-19. Germline values: CDR1 SQVTM, CDR2 ANQGSEA. V was cut by 1 base and J by 0 bases, with 19 bases left in between. The CDR3 spans 17 residues. Only in-frame clones appear in the TCRdb table, and some are missing; sequencing was by immunoSEQ multiplex PCR. The table has 220,000 or so clones, around 87% seen once; the top ten hold over 13%. Participants reported their clinical history, and cohort assignment relied on those reports. A COVID-19 case was met by exposed participants within 2 weeks before study entry. This clone was seen just once.

This clonotype was sampled from a man aged 30 to 39 who had been exposed to COVID-19. The chain employs TRBV29-1 and TRBJ2-7, with D tentatively TRBD2 (5 bases). Sequencing used PBMCs or T cells enriched from blood (not recorded which). CDR3 sequence: CSVEGGSGERPSYEQYF. The CDR3 nucleotides are TGCAGCGTTGAAGGTGGGAGCGGCGAGCGACCCTCCTACGAGCAGTACTTC.